The 14 T cell receptor beta chains below all came from one sample that was sequenced in a study of blood T cell repertoires in COVID-19. Repertoires were generated with immunoSEQ multiplex PCR, while TCRdb's copy carries only in-frame clones and drops some. The sample has around 300,000 clones, around 88% seen once. The sequenced material came from peripheral blood. These receptors were obtained from a woman in her thirties who had recovered from COVID-19.

The chain links TRBV5-1 to TRBJ2-2; D is perhaps TRBD2 (6 bases). The ends were cut back, 5 bases at V and 1 base at J, with 9 bases in the middle. Germline V CDR1 and CDR2: SGHRS, YFSETQ. The CDR3 has 14 residues. The CDR3 spells CASRGGMNTGELFF. CDR3 sequence (DNA): TGCGCCAGCAGGGGCGGGATGAACACCGGGGAGCTGTTTTTT.

This chain joins TRBV30 and TRBJ1-1; D might be TRBD1 (6 bases). Per germline, CDR1 GTSNPN and CDR2 SVGIG (reference sequence). Deletions cut 0 bases from V and 6 bases from J, with 11 bases between. The CDR3 runs to 13 residues. The CDR3 DNA sequence: TGTGCCTGGAGTGTACAGGGAGGGCCTGAAGCTTTCTTT. It translates to CAWSVQGGPEAFF.

The chain recombines TRBV5-4 with TRBJ2-1; TRBD2 aligns across 11 bases. This CDR3 region has 16 residues. Germline trimming cut 3 bases from V and 2 bases from J; bases unmatched to any gene: 4. Germline V lookup: CDR1 SGHNT, CDR2 YYREEE (reference sequence). The CDR3 loop reads CASSSPSGGTYNEQFF. CDR3 nucleotide sequence: TGTGCCAGCAGCTCCCCTAGCGGGGGGACCTACAATGAGCAGTTCTTC.

The V gene is TRBV5-5, the J gene TRBJ1-1; no clear D. The germline V gene has CDR1 SGHKS and CDR2 YYEKEE (reference sequence). This CDR3 has 13 amino acids. Trimming removed 6 bases from V and 1 base from J, with 10 bases in between. CDR3 in DNA: TGTGCCAGCACCCTCCCCCCGAACACTGAAGCTTTCTTT. It yields the protein CASTLPPNTEAFF.

The chain couples TRBV5-4 to TRBJ2-7; 11 bases are a match to TRBD2. V was clipped by 0 bases and J by 7 bases; unmatched bases: 6. The CDR3 contains 15 residues. The V gene's germline CDR1 is SGHNT and CDR2 YYREEE (reference sequence). The CDR3 coding sequence is TGTGCCAGCAGCTTGGTAGCGGGGGGGCCGGGTGAGCAGTACTTC. This codes for CASSLVAGGPGEQYF.

The gene calls are TRBV6-1 and TRBJ1-5, with 10 nucleotides matching TRBD1. The J segment lost 6 bases and the V segment lost 1 base, leaving 0 bases of the junction unmatched. Looked up from germline, CDR1 is MNHNS and CDR2 is SASEGT. The CDR3 covers 14 residues. This chain's CDR3 is CASSEGQGAQPQHF. The CDR3 DNA sequence: TGTGCCAGCAGTGAAGGACAGGGGGCTCAGCCCCAGCATTTT.

The chain joins TRBV27 to TRBJ2-3; TRBD2 agrees at 7 bases. The junction had 5 bases not matched to a gene; V was cut back by 3 bases and J by 2 bases. CDR1 is MNHEY and CDR2 is SMNVEV in the germline V gene (reference sequence). CDR3 size: 15 residues. The CDR3 is CASSFGAGFTDTQYF. CDR3 sequence (DNA): TGTGCCAGCAGTTTCGGAGCGGGATTCACAGATACGCAGTATTTT.

V is TRBV19 and J is TRBJ2-4, with a tentative D call TRBD1 (6 bases). CDR3 size: 15 residues. Trimming took off 5 bases at V and 10 bases at J, with 21 bases between the two ends. The V gene's germline CDR1 is LNHDA and CDR2 SQIVND (reference sequence). DNA for the CDR3: TGTGCCAGTAGTCACCTAAAAGGACAGACACTTATTCAGTACTTC. Translation gives CASSHLKGQTLIQYF.

The chain employs TRBV19 and TRBJ1-2; D gene ambiguous. Germline V CDR1 and CDR2: LNHDA, SQIVND (reference sequence). Deletions cut 0 bases from V and 1 base from J, with 9 bases between. CDR3 length: 15 residues. The CDR3 DNA follows: TGTGCCAGTAGTATAGATAGGCGGTATAACTATGGCTACACCTTC. This sequence encodes CASSIDRRYNYGYTF.

The chain recombines TRBV27 with TRBJ2-7; D remains unclear. The V gene's germline CDR1 is MNHEY and CDR2 SMNVEV (reference sequence). Trimming pared 4 bases from V and 2 bases from J, leaving 9 bases between. This CDR3 is 13 amino acids long. The CDR3 spells CASSSPRTYEQYF. The CDR3 region has the DNA TGTGCCAGCAGTTCGCCCAGGACCTACGAGCAGTACTTC.

The chain recombines TRBV28 with TRBJ2-7; D gene uncertain. V shed 1 base and J shed 6 bases, with 7 bases lying between them. The CDR3 contains 12 residues. The germline V gene has CDR1 MDHEN and CDR2 SYDVKM. CDR3 in amino acids: CASSLYAGEQYF. CDR3 DNA: TGTGCCAGCAGTTTATACGCCGGCGAGCAGTACTTC.

A single count supports this clone. The gene calls are TRBV5-4 and TRBJ2-1, with D possibly being TRBD1 (5 bases). The V gene's germline CDR1 is SGHNT and CDR2 YYREEE (reference sequence). CDR3 size: 13 residues. Between the trimmed V and J ends, which lost 6 bases and 3 bases, there was a span of 10 bases. For the CDR3, the DNA is TGTGCCAGCAAGGACATCCTCTACAATGAGCAGTTCTTC. Translated: CASKDILYNEQFF.

This sequence joins TRBV2 and TRBJ2-1; 14 bases fit TRBD2. After removal of 3 bases from V and 9 bases from J, the junction contained 4 bases not matched to a gene. The CDR3 has 15 amino acids. Germline V gene sequence: CDR1 SNHLY, CDR2 FYNNEI. The CDR3 nucleotides are TGTGCCAGCAGTGATGGACTAGCGGGGGGAGGTGAGCAGTTCTTC. Translated: CASSDGLAGGGEQFF.

The rearrangement uses TRBV19 and TRBJ2-3; TRBD2 agrees at 14 bases. V was pared by 5 bases and J by 4 bases, with 5 bases of the junction left unmatched. Per germline, CDR1 LNHDA and CDR2 SQIVND (reference sequence). CDR3 length: 16 amino acids. The CDR3 nucleotides are TGTGCCAGTAGTTCTCCGGGACTAGCGGGAGCAGATACGCAGTATTTT. It yields the protein CASSSPGLAGADTQYF.